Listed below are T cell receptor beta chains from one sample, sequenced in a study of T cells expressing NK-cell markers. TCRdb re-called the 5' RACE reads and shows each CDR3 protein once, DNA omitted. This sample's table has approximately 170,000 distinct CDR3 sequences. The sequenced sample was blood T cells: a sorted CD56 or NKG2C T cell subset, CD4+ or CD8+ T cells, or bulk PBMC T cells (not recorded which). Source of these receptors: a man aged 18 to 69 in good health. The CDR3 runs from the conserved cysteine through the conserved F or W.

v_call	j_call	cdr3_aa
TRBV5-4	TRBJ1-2	CASTRTSGDYGYTF
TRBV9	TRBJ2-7	CASSVGGQGIYEQYF
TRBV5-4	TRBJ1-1	CASSFRVLELDTEAFF
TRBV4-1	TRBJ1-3	CASSQAAGPGNTIYF
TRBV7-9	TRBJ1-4	CASSSTGRDEKLFF
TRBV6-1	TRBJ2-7	CASSEFYGSYEQYF
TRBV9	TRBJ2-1	CASSPASEQFF
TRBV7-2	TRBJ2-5	CASSSLSGGYQETQYF
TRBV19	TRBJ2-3	CASADRDQDTQYF
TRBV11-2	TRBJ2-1	CASSRQRGLHNEQFF
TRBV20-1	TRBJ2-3	CSARARRGTSPDTQYF
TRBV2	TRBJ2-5	CASLGQPQETQYF
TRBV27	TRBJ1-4	CATSTSVGEKLFF
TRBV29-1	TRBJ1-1	CSVKRTGGIVTEAFF
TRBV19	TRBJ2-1	CASSTASVGVPRGYNEQFF
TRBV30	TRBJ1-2	CAGRSTGEGYTF
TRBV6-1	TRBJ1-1	CASNLPRQAAWDWNTEAFF
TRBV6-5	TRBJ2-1	CASSYSFPPTREQFF
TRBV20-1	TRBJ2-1	CSARAKLRNEQFF
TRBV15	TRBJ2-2	CATSSVTWTGELFF
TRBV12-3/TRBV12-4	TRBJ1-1	CASSLYTTVNTEAFF
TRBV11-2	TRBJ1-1	CASSPGAEYEAFF
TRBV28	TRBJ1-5	CASTDRVPVLAQHF
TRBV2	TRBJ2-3	CASTIGLESQYF
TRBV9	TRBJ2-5	CASGSGGAEETQYF
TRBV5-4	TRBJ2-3	CASSLGLGASTDTQYF
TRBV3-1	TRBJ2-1	CASSRSGDAYNEQFF
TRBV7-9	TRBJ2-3	CASSFGGGLKDTQYF